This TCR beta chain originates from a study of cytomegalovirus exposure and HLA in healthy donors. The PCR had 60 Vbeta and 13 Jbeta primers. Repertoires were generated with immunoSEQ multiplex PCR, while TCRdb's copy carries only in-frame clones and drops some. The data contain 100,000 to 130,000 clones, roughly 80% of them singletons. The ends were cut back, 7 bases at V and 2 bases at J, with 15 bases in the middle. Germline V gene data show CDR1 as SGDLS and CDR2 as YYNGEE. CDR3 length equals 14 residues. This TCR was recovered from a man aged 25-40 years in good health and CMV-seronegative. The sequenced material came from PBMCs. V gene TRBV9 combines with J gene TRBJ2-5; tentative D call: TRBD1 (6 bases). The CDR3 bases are TGTGCCAGCTCTAGCAGGGGCTCACAAGAGACCCAGTACTTC. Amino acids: CASSSRGSQETQYF.